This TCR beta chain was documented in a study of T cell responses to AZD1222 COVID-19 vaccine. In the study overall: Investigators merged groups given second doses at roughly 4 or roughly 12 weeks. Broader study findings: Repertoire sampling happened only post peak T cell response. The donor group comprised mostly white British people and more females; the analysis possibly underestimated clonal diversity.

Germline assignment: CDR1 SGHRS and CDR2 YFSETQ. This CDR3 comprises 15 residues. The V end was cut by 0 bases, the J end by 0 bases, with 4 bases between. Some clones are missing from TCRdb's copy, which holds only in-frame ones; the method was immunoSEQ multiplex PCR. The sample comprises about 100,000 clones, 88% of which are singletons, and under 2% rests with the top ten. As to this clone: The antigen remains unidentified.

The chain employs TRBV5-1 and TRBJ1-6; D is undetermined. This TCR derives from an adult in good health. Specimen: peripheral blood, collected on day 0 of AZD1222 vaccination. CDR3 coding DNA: TGCGCCAGCAGCTTGGTGGGCTCCTATAATTCACCCCTCCACTTT. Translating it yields CASSLVGSYNSPLHF. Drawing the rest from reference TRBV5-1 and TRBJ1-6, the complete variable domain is KAGVTQTPRYLIKTRGQQVTLSCSPISGHRSVSWYQQTPGQGLQFLFEYFSETQRNKGNFPGRFSGRQFSNSRSEMNVSTLELGDSALYLCASSLVGSYNSPLHFGNGTRLTVT.